This T cell receptor (beta chain) was sequenced for a study of response to subunit inactivated influenza vaccine. Germline-derived CDR1 and CDR2 are DFQATT and SNEGSKA (reference sequence). J lost 0 bases, V lost 6 bases, and 8 bases had no gene match. This CDR3 comprises 16 residues. This clonotype occurred a few times. Its antigen is not identified. TCRdb passed the RT-PCR reads through MiXCR, listing each CDR3 protein once. The sample has about 530,000 distinct CDR3 sequences, about 11% seen once. Study-wide results and caveats: The study's authors posited that every seasonal influenza vaccination enlists few new T cells.

The J gene is TRBJ1-2, the V gene TRBV20-1, with TRBD1 matching over 12 bases. The input for sequencing was PBMCs from blood, taken on the day of vaccination. This TCR was sampled from a man between 50 and 59 years old who received an inactivated influenza vaccine. CDR3 residues: CSAPGTGGASNYGYTF. The CDR3 nucleotides read TGCAGTGCCCCAGGGACAGGGGGCGCGTCTAACTATGGCTACACCTTC.